The entry below describes one T cell receptor beta chain. The V gene's germline CDR1 is MNHNS and CDR2 SASEGT. V lost 8 bases and J lost 6, with 14 bases in between. CDR3 length equals 13 residues. These data originate in a study of T cell changes during pregnancy in multiple sclerosis. Profiled with immunoSEQ multiplex PCR; TCRdb holds only in-frame clones, not every one. The sample contains around 66,000 clones, roughly 91% of which appear only once. This clonotype was obtained from a female donor in good health, enrolled as a control in a pregnancy study. Sequenced here: peripheral blood, sampled in the third trimester of pregnancy. The V call is TRBV6-1, the J call TRBJ1-5, with D hard to call. The CDR3 region has the DNA TGTGCCAGCCAGGATTGGGTGGTTCAGCCCCAGCATTTT. It encodes CASQDWVVQPQHF.